What follows describes a single T cell receptor beta chain. Its antigen is unknown. This specimen comes from a study of T-cell reconstitution after alpha-beta-depleted transplantation in children. A TCRbeta library incorporating unique molecular identifiers was prepared. One entry per CDR3 protein results from TCRdb running MiXCR on the PCR reads. The table has under 750,000 distinct CDR3 sequences, approximately 22% seen once. The study, taken as a whole, reports: Two months or so post-transplant, alpha-beta T cells reportedly derived from several hundred expanded graft clones. T-cell counts and diversity at one year following transplant were attributed mainly to newly produced T cells. Surviving recipient T cells and intrathymic progenitors accounted for some patients' high TCRbeta diversity at day 60.

V was trimmed by 1 base and J by 9 bases, leaving 13 bases between them. Germline-derived CDR1 and CDR2 are MNHEY and SVGAGI. CDR3 length equals 14 residues. V and J are TRBV6-5 and TRBJ2-1, with a weak D call TRBD2 (5 bases). The sample consisted of PBMCs, mostly from graft donor cells, taken 360 days after TCRalphabeta/CD19-depleted stem cell transplant. This receptor was taken from a boy under three years old who had a stem cell transplant for acute myeloid leukemia, so the T cells may come from the graft donor. CDR3 loop: CASSYLGGGSEQFF. The CDR3 DNA is TGTGCCAGCAGTTACTTGGGCGGTGGGAGTGAGCAGTTCTTC.